This is a list of T cell receptor beta chains from one sample in a study of blood T cell repertoires in COVID-19. The data were produced by immunoSEQ multiplex PCR, yet TCRdb's version contains in-frame clones alone and is incomplete. This repertoire shows fewer than 350,000 clones, over 75% found once; its top ten account for more than 6%. The sequencing sample was made of peripheral blood. Receptor source: a human donor in a cohort sampled during active COVID-19. Each CDR3 is given with its conserved first and last residue. The order of the fields is D gene, J gene, clone size, V gene, CDR3 protein, CDR3 DNA. The D gene is left open where the match is weak. Not every row has a clone size; where given, it reads once, few, many or a size class.

TRBD1 | TRBJ2-7 | . | TRBV20-1 | CSADRGDEQYF | TGCAGTGCTGACAGGGGGGACGAGCAGTACTTC
TRBD1 | TRBJ1-3 | . | TRBV28 | CATRMGQVTLNTIYF | TGTGCCACCCGAATGGGACAGGTGACTTTAAACACCATATATTTT
TRBD2 | TRBJ2-2 | . | TRBV29-1 | CSVERGGTGELFF | TGCAGCGTCGAACGCGGGGGCACCGGGGAGCTGTTTTTT
TRBD1 | TRBJ1-1 | . | TRBV6-6 | CASSATGGAGFEAFF | TGTGCCAGCAGTGCGACAGGGGGCGCCGGGTTTGAAGCTTTCTTT
TRBD1 | TRBJ1-5 | . | TRBV7-9 | CASSIAGQGGEPQHF | TGTGCCAGCAGCATAGCTGGACAGGGCGGGGAGCCCCAGCATTTT
. | TRBJ2-1 | . | TRBV19 | CASSIAGEEQFF | TGTGCCAGTAGTATAGCGGGGGAGGAGCAGTTCTTC
. | TRBJ2-1 | . | TRBV2 | CASSAQGNEQFF | TGTGCCAGCAGTGCCCAGGGGAATGAGCAGTTCTTC
TRBD1 | TRBJ1-6 | . | TRBV27 | CASSLRTGTPYPSSPLHF | TGTGCCAGCAGTTTAAGGACAGGGACTCCTTACCCGTCTTCACCCCTCCACTTT
TRBD2 | TRBJ2-2 | few | TRBV7-9 | CASTPRSGGSNTGELFF | TGTGCCAGCACCCCTAGGAGCGGGGGATCGAACACCGGGGAGCTGTTTTTT
TRBD2 | TRBJ2-3 | . | TRBV28 | CASSFETSGVPSTDTQYF | TGTGCCAGCAGTTTCGAGACTAGCGGGGTCCCTAGCACAGATACGCAGTATTTT
TRBD2 | TRBJ2-5 | . | TRBV24-1 | CATSGGQRGRQETQYF | TGTGCCACCAGTGGAGGGCAGCGGGGCCGCCAAGAGACCCAGTACTTC
. | TRBJ1-1 | . | TRBV12-3/TRBV12-4 | CASSRGSEAFF | TGTGCCAGCTCAAGGGGCAGTGAAGCTTTCTTT
. | TRBJ2-2 | . | TRBV11-2 | CASSFVPGTTGELFF | TGTGCCAGCAGCTTCGTTCCAGGGACAACCGGGGAGCTGTTTTTT
TRBD1 | TRBJ1-5 | . | TRBV30 | CAWKLTGGNQPQHF | TGTGCCTGGAAGTTGACAGGGGGAAATCAGCCCCAGCATTTT
TRBD1 | TRBJ2-4 | . | TRBV12-5 | CASGPGTGSKNIQYF | TGTGCTAGTGGTCCTGGGACAGGGTCCAAAAACATTCAGTACTTC
TRBD1 | TRBJ1-4 | . | TRBV7-3 | CASSSTGATNEKLFF | TGTGCCAGCAGCTCGACAGGGGCAACTAATGAAAAACTGTTTTTT
. | TRBJ1-5 | . | TRBV27 | CASSLTGFSQPQHF | TGTGCCAGCAGTCTCACAGGGTTCAGTCAGCCCCAGCATTTT
. | TRBJ2-7 | . | TRBV9 | CASSLGSGTYEQYF | TGTGCCAGCAGTTTGGGGAGTGGGACCTACGAGCAGTACTTC
TRBD1 | TRBJ2-3 | . | TRBV6-5 | CASRPTGDTDTQYF | TGTGCCAGCAGACCGACAGGGGACACAGATACGCAGTATTTT
. | TRBJ1-5 | . | TRBV7-2 | CASSPYTGNPQPQHF | TGTGCCAGCAGCCCGTATACAGGGAACCCTCAGCCCCAGCATTTT
. | TRBJ1-5 | . | TRBV6-5 | CASSRSQPQHF | TGTGCCAGCAGCCGGAGTCAGCCCCAGCATTTT
TRBD2 | TRBJ2-5 | . | TRBV19 | CASSTSGLQETQYF | TGTGCCAGTAGTACATCGGGACTACAAGAGACCCAGTACTTC
TRBD2 | TRBJ2-3 | . | TRBV6-5 | CASSNSPGTRTQYF | TGTGCCAGCAGTAACTCTCCCGGGACTAGGACGCAGTATTTT
. | TRBJ2-7 | . | TRBV5-1 | CASSLGQIYSYEQYF | TGCGCCAGCAGCTTGGGACAGATCTACTCCTACGAGCAGTACTTC
. | TRBJ1-2 | few | TRBV7-9 | CASSLVGRGDYGYTF | TGTGCCAGCAGCTTAGTTGGCAGGGGTGACTATGGCTACACCTTC